These 3 T cell receptor beta chains came from one sample sequenced in a study of blood T cell repertoires in COVID-19 (dated by TCRdb to about 2020). Library prep was done by the immunoSEQ multiplex PCR assay. The immuneACCESS repertoire file appears here via TCRdb, limited to in-frame rearrangements. These files lack a portion of the clones; in checked studies, under half of the deficit traces to unresolved V genes, and the cause of the others is not known. The sample includes about 210,000 clones, with 70% to 90% observed a single time. Roughly 8% of the sample rests with the top ten. Sample: peripheral blood. These TCRs come from a woman between 45 and 65 years old with active or convalescent COVID-19.

The J gene is TRBJ1-5, the V gene TRBV15; no clear D. Germline V CDR1 and CDR2: LNHNV, YYDKDF (reference sequence). V lost 0 bases and J lost 0, with 6 bases in between. The CDR3 is 15 amino acids. CDR3 DNA: TGTGCCACCAGCAGAGATAAATATAGCAATCAGCCCCAGCATTTT. Amino acids: CATSRDKYSNQPQHF.

The chain recombines TRBV12-5 with TRBJ1-5, with 7 bases that match TRBD1. V shed 2 bases, J shed 0 bases, and the junction held 4 bases outside the gene matches. The CDR3 runs to 16 residues. Germline CDR1 is LGHNT and CDR2 is FRNRAP. The CDR3 spells CASGLRGQGSNQPQHF. As DNA, the CDR3 is TGTGCTAGTGGTTTGAGGGGGCAAGGTAGCAATCAGCCCCAGCATTTT.

The V call is TRBV6-2 or TRBV6-3, the J call TRBJ1-2; 9 bases agree with TRBD1. The CDR3 has 15 amino acids. The V gene's germline CDR1 is MNHEY and CDR2 SVGEGT. J lost 6 bases, V lost 5 bases, and 10 bases had no gene match. CDR3 sequence (DNA): TGTGCCAGCAGTCCGGACAGGGGCCCAGGGCATGGCTACACCTTC. It encodes CASSPDRGPGHGYTF.